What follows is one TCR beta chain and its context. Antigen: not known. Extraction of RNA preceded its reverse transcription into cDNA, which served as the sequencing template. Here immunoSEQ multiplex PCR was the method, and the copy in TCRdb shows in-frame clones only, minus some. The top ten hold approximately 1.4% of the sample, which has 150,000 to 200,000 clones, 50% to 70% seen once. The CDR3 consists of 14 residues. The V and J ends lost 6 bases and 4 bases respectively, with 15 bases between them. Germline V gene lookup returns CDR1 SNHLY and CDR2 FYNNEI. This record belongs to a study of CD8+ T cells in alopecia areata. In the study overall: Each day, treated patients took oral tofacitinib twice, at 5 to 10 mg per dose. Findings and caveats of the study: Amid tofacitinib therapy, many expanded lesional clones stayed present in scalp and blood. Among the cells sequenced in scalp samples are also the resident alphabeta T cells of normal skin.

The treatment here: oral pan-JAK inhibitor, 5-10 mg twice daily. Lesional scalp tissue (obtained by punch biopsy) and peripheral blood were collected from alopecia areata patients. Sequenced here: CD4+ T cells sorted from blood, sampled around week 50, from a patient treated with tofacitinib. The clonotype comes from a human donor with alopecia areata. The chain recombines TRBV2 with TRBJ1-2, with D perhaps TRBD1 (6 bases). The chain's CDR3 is CASRGQGRSYGYTF. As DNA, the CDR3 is TGTGCCAGCAGAGGCCAGGGGAGATCCTATGGCTACACCTTC.